The 12 T cell receptor beta chains reported below all come from one sample, sequenced in a study of blood T cell repertoires in COVID-19. This table comes from immunoSEQ multiplex PCR, and its TCRdb copy is limited to in-frame clones, with some not included. This sample carries approximately 210,000 clones, almost 85% of them seen once, and the ten largest clones take approximately 12%. Source material: peripheral blood. The receptors shown here come from a woman aged 40 to 49 with acute or convalescent COVID-19.

The chain links TRBV12-3 or TRBV12-4 to TRBJ1-2; TRBD1 might be the D (6 bases). V lost 6 bases, J lost 1 base, and 9 bases lay in between. The CDR3 is made up of 13 amino acids. CDR3 amino acids: CASSRQVNYGYTF. The CDR3 DNA reads as TGTGCCAGCAGCAGACAGGTTAACTATGGCTACACCTTC.

The chain is built from TRBV7-6 and TRBJ2-3; tentatively, D is TRBD1 (7 bases). The CDR3 is made up of 16 amino acids. Between the trimmed V and J ends, which lost 0 bases and 3 bases, there was a span of 13 bases. The germline V gene has CDR1 SGHVS and CDR2 FNYEAQ. In DNA form, the CDR3 reads TGTGCCAGCAGCTTAGCGCAGTCAGGGGGGACAGATACGCAGTATTTT. This sequence encodes CASSLAQSGGTDTQYF.

About this clone itself: The sample has other DNA sequences that encode this CDR3 too. The chain joins TRBV19 to TRBJ2-4, with 8 nucleotides matching TRBD2. Germline-derived CDR1 and CDR2 are LNHDA and SQIVND (reference sequence). The V segment lost 5 bases and the J segment 10 bases; nucleotides outside the gene matches: 16. The CDR3 is made up of 16 amino acids. This CDR3 reads CASSALRGGRLGIQYF. DNA for the CDR3: TGTGCCAGTAGTGCCCTACGGGGGGGGCGTCTAGGTATTCAGTACTTC.

This chain joins TRBV4-1 and TRBJ2-2; D is unclear. The CDR3 runs to 15 residues. Germline V gene sequence: CDR1 MGHRA, CDR2 YSYEKL. V lost 2 bases and J 6 bases, leaving 13 bases between the germline ends. The CDR3 DNA sequence: TGCGCCAGCAGCCAAATCGGCGCCGGAGCCGGGGAGCTGTTTTTT. Its translation: CASSQIGAGAGELFF.

The chain couples TRBV5-1 to TRBJ1-4; the D is unclear. V was shortened by 3 bases and J by 0 bases, with 9 bases between the two germline ends. Germline V gene lookup returns CDR1 SGHRS and CDR2 YFSETQ. The length of the CDR3 is 15 residues. The CDR3 reads CASSSYPATNEKLFF. The CDR3 bases are TGCGCCAGCAGCTCCTACCCGGCAACTAATGAAAAACTGTTTTTT. Using reference TRBV5-1 and TRBJ1-4 for the parts outside the CDR3, the full variable domain is KAGVTQTPRYLIKTRGQQVTLSCSPISGHRSVSWYQQTPGQGLQFLFEYFSETQRNKGNFPGRFSGRQFSNSRSEMNVSTLELGDSALYLCASSSYPATNEKLFFGSGTQLSVL.

The rearrangement uses TRBV13 and TRBJ1-5, with a tentative D call TRBD1 (5 bases). The V and J ends lost 2 bases and 5 bases respectively, with 7 bases between them. The CDR3 covers 13 residues. The germline gives CDR1 PRHDT, CDR2 FYEKMQ (reference sequence). Here the CDR3 reads CASSLRRDQPQHF. In DNA form, the CDR3 reads TGTGCCAGCAGCTTACGCAGGGATCAGCCCCAGCATTTT.

The chain links TRBV19 to TRBJ2-7; D possibly corresponds to TRBD2 (6 bases). With 2 bases removed from V and 3 bases from J, the gap between germline ends came to 11 bases. The germline V gene encodes CDR1 LNHDA and CDR2 SQIVND (reference sequence). CDR3 length equals 14 residues. This CDR3 reads CASSIYGDFYEQYF. The CDR3 nucleotides read TGTGCCAGTAGTATATATGGGGACTTCTACGAGCAGTACTTC.

The chain carries TRBV25-1 and TRBJ1-1, with a possible D match to TRBD1 (5 bases). Germline-derived CDR1 and CDR2 are MGHDK and SYGVNS. The germline V and J ends were trimmed by 4 bases and 11 bases, with 14 bases remaining between them. CDR3 length equals 12 residues. The CDR3 region is CASSASRTRAFF. DNA of the CDR3: TGTGCCAGCAGTGCTAGTAGGACAAGGGCTTTCTTT.

The chain is built from TRBV20-1 and TRBJ2-7; 10 bases line up with TRBD2. The CDR3 runs 14 residues. V gave up 3 bases and J gave up 3 bases; unmatched junction bases: 5. Germline CDR1 DFQATT, CDR2 SNEGSKA (reference sequence). For the CDR3, the DNA is TGCAGTGCTAGTGCTAGCGGGAGACTCTACGAGCAGTACTTC. Translating gives CSASASGRLYEQYF.

V usage is TRBV9 and J usage is TRBJ2-3; D perhaps matches TRBD2 (7 bases). The germline V gene encodes CDR1 SGDLS and CDR2 YYNGEE. The CDR3 runs to 15 residues. V was cut by 3 bases and J by 5 bases, with 16 bases left in between. CDR3 sequence reads: CASSGGGGTKDTQYF. CDR3 DNA sequence: TGTGCCAGCAGCGGAGGGGGGGGGACGAAAGATACGCAGTATTTT.

The chain combines TRBV7-7 with TRBJ2-3, with 8 nucleotides matching TRBD2. The CDR3 length is 16 residues. The germline V gene encodes CDR1 SSHAT and CDR2 FNYEAQ (reference sequence). Trimming removed 4 bases from V and 0 bases from J; junction bases left unmatched: 6. The CDR3, as DNA: TGTGCCAGCAGCTCCGGAGTAGCGGGAAGCACAGATACGCAGTATTTT. This translates into CASSSGVAGSTDTQYF.

This clone was observed a handful of times. V is TRBV3-1 (or the pseudogene TRBV3-2) and J is TRBJ2-7, with 8 bases lining up with TRBD1. With 5 bases clipped from V and 4 bases from J, the junction kept 10 bases outside the gene matches. The CDR3 has 15 residues. Looked up from germline, CDR1 is LGHDT and CDR2 is YNNKEL (reference sequence). The CDR3 protein is CASSSNQGAEYEQYF. The CDR3 nucleotides are TGTGCCAGCAGCTCCAACCAGGGGGCGGAATACGAGCAGTACTTC.